A single sample is the source of the 27 T cell receptor beta chains below, sequenced in a study of T cell repertoires in cytomegalovirus infection. A single record per CDR3 protein comes from TCRdb applying MiXCR to the reads. Here the sample spans over 90,000 distinct CDR3 sequences, more than 15% being singletons. Input material: PBMCs. The receptors were sampled from a human donor in good health (CMV status not recorded). Some clones in this sample may be carry-over from other donors' samples.

This clonotype showed up just a few times. This sequence joins TRBV7-9 and TRBJ2-5, with TRBD2 identical over 9 bases. The CDR3 totals 16 residues. Unmatched junction bases numbered 9, after V lost 5 bases and J lost 2 bases. Germline loops: CDR1 SEHNR, CDR2 FQNEAQ (reference sequence). The CDR3 DNA follows: TGTGCCAGCAGCCCCCGGACTAGCGTCGGTCAAGAGACCCAGTACTTC. Translating gives CASSPRTSVGQETQYF.

A few counts support this clonotype. The chain couples TRBV6-4 to TRBJ1-2, with D tentatively TRBD1 (5 bases). The CDR3 contains 12 residues. Germline-derived CDR1 and CDR2 are MRHNA and SNTAGT. V lost 5 bases to trimming and J lost 4 bases, with 8 bases between them. The CDR3 loop is CASSTGTYGYTF. CDR3 DNA sequence: TGTGCCAGCAGTACCGGGACCTATGGCTACACCTTC.

This clonotype turned up a few times. This sequence joins TRBV10-3 and TRBJ1-2, with D maybe TRBD1 (6 bases). CDR1 is ENHRY and CDR2 is SYGVKD in the germline V gene. The CDR3 runs to 15 residues. Trimming removed 3 bases at V and 6 bases at J, with 17 bases between. DNA for the CDR3: TGTGCCATCAGTGAATTTATGGGACAAAGAAATGGCTACACCTTC. It encodes CAISEFMGQRNGYTF.

This clonotype came up a few times. The chain uses TRBV20-1 and TRBJ1-1, with D possibly TRBD1 on 6 matching bases. The CDR3 is 13 amino acids. Per the germline V gene, CDR1 is DFQATT and CDR2 is SNEGSKA (reference sequence). Between the trimmed V and J ends, which lost 6 bases and 0 bases, there was a span of 11 bases. This CDR3 reads CSALGHLNTEAFF. The CDR3 bases are TGCAGTGCCCTGGGACACCTGAACACTGAAGCTTTCTTT.

This clonotype was seen repeatedly, ten times or more. The chain carries TRBV7-6 and TRBJ2-3, with TRBD1 matching 7 bases. Per the germline V gene, CDR1 is SGHVS and CDR2 is FNYEAQ. The V and J ends lost 3 bases and 0 bases, in that order; junction bases with no gene match: 9. The CDR3 loop spans 17 amino acids. This CDR3 is CASSLRTGPTSTDTQYF. The CDR3 DNA is TGTGCCAGCAGCTTGAGGACAGGACCCACTAGCACAGATACGCAGTATTTT.

This clonotype was observed many times. This chain connects TRBV11-2 to TRBJ1-5; D unclear. Trimming stripped 0 bases from V and 7 bases from J, with 16 bases between. This CDR3 region has 16 residues. Germline V CDR1 and CDR2: SGHAT, FQNNGV. CDR3 sequence: CASSLDGMRDMQPQHF. For the CDR3, the DNA is TGTGCCAGCAGCTTAGATGGAATGCGCGATATGCAGCCCCAGCATTTT.

The gene calls are TRBV9 and TRBJ2-7; D gene unclear. CDR1 and CDR2 (germline): SGDLS, YYNGEE. The V end was cut by 0 bases, the J end by 3 bases, with 7 bases between. This CDR3 has 13 amino acids. Written as DNA, the CDR3 is TGTGCCAGCAGCGTAGACAGTGGCTACGAGCAGTACTTC. Translated, it gives CASSVDSGYEQYF.

This clonotype has a handful of counts. The J gene is TRBJ2-3, the V gene TRBV28; 13 nucleotides match TRBD2. From germline, CDR1 is MDHEN and CDR2 SYDVKM. Germline trimming cut 4 bases from V and 3 bases from J; bases unmatched to any gene: 4. The CDR3 consists of 16 residues. The CDR3 loop reads CASSSGTSGVTDTQYF. CDR3 in DNA: TGTGCCAGCAGTTCCGGGACTAGCGGGGTAACAGATACGCAGTATTTT.

This clonotype was detected ten times or more. This chain links TRBV7-2 with TRBJ2-2, with D perhaps matching TRBD1 (6 bases). The V gene lost 6 bases and the J gene lost 3 bases, with 17 bases spanning the gap. The germline V gene encodes CDR1 SGHTA and CDR2 FQGNSA. The CDR3 is 16 residues long. The CDR3 nucleotides read TGTGCCAGCAGGGTCACAGGGTTTGTTCACACCGGGGAGCTGTTTTTT. Protein product: CASRVTGFVHTGELFF. Full variable domain (outside the CDR3, taken from reference TRBV7-2 and TRBJ2-2): GAGVSQSPSNKVTEKGKDVELRCDPISGHTALYWYRQSLGQGLEFLIYFQGNSAPDKSGLPSDRFSAERTGGSVSTLTIQRTQQEDSAVYLCASRVTGFVHTGELFFGEGSRLTVL.

This clonotype was picked up a small number of times. The CDR3: CSVAGQGSMNTEAFF. DNA for the CDR3: TGCAGCGTTGCGGGACAGGGATCAATGAACACTGAAGCTTTCTTT. The rearrangement joins TRBV29-1 to TRBJ1-1; TRBD1 agrees at 9 bases. Germline CDR1 and CDR2: SQVTM and ANQGSEA. This CDR3 is 15 amino acids long. Trimming at V came to 4 bases and at J to 0 bases, leaving 6 bases not matched to a gene.

The rearrangement links TRBV12-3 or TRBV12-4 to TRBJ2-3; D ambiguous. The CDR3 consists of 14 residues. V was shortened by 3 bases and J by 0 bases, with 7 bases between the two germline ends. This chain's CDR3 is CASSFEGSTDTQYF. CDR3 DNA: TGTGCCAGCAGTTTTGAAGGGAGCACAGATACGCAGTATTTT.

This clonotype was counted between two and nine times. The chain is built from TRBV4-3 and TRBJ2-7, with D possibly called TRBD1 or TRBD2 (6 bases each). Trimming left V 0 bases short and J 2 bases short, with 11 bases between. The length of the CDR3 is 15 residues. Germline V lookup: CDR1 LGHNA, CDR2 YSLEER. This CDR3 is CASSQETGAAYEQYF. CDR3 DNA sequence: TGCGCCAGCAGCCAAGAGACGGGGGCCGCCTACGAGCAGTACTTC.

This clonotype showed up just once. CDR3 sequence: CASSSASGGLSTDTQYF. CDR3 DNA: TGTGCCAGCAGTTCGGCTAGCGGGGGCCTTAGCACAGATACGCAGTATTTT. The chain couples TRBV12-3 or TRBV12-4 to TRBJ2-3, with 10 bases aligning to TRBD2. There are 17 residues in the CDR3. The V and J ends lost 4 bases and 0 bases, in that order; junction bases with no gene match: 7.

This chain uses TRBV7-9 with TRBJ1-5; unclear D gene. Trimming took off 5 bases at V and 7 bases at J, with 9 bases between the two ends. The CDR3 consists of 12 residues. Per the germline V gene, CDR1 is SEHNR and CDR2 is FQNEAQ (reference sequence). CDR3 bases: TGTGCCAGCAGCGTCACCGCGCAGCCCCAGCATTTT. Translating gives CASSVTAQPQHF.

This clonotype has ten or more counts. This chain links TRBV11-2 with TRBJ2-3; the match to TRBD2 covers 9 bases. Germline loops: CDR1 SGHAT, CDR2 FQNNGV. This CDR3 spans 15 amino acids. After removal of 5 bases from V and 6 bases from J, the junction contained 9 bases not matched to a gene. The CDR3 loop reads CASSPPGLARDTQYF. As DNA, the CDR3 is TGTGCCAGCAGCCCTCCGGGACTAGCTCGGGATACGCAGTATTTT.

This clonotype was counted a few times. CDR3: CAISDRRTSGGLDTQYF. The CDR3 nucleotides are TGTGCCATCAGTGACCGTAGGACTAGCGGGGGCCTGGATACGCAGTATTTT. The chain carries TRBV10-3 and TRBJ2-3; TRBD2 aligns across 13 bases. V lost 3 bases to trimming and J lost 6 bases; unmatched junction nucleotides: 9. CDR1 ENHRY and CDR2 SYGVKD come from the germline V gene. There are 17 residues in the CDR3.

In its sample, this clonotype was seen many times. This sequence joins TRBV6-2 or TRBV6-3 and TRBJ1-1, with 7 bases fitting TRBD1. Trimming removed 5 bases from V and 0 bases from J; junction bases left unmatched: 6. This CDR3 spans 15 amino acids. The germline CDR1 and CDR2 sequences are MNHEY and SVGEGT. The CDR3 loop is CASSTGARMNTEAFF. The CDR3, as DNA: TGTGCCAGCAGTACAGGGGCCAGGATGAACACTGAAGCTTTCTTT.

The chain couples TRBV6-6 to TRBJ1-3, with D unresolved. Germline V gene data show CDR1 as MNHNY and CDR2 as SVGAGI (reference sequence). Trimming shortened V by 6 bases and J by 9 bases, and 15 bases separated the two germline ends. CDR3 size: 13 residues. CDR3 sequence reads: CASRTDQVRTIYF. The CDR3 DNA reads TGTGCCAGCAGGACCGACCAAGTACGCACCATATATTTT.

The chain is built from TRBV20-1 and TRBJ2-5, with D possibly called TRBD1 or TRBD2 (5 bases each). Germline V CDR1 and CDR2: DFQATT, SNEGSKA (reference sequence). V gave up 5 bases and J gave up 2 bases, with 12 bases separating them. This CDR3 comprises 13 residues. CDR3 nucleotides: TGCAGTGCTCGCCGGGACGTACAAGAGACCCAGTACTTC. As protein: CSARRDVQETQYF.

This clonotype was observed a few times. V is TRBV5-1 and J is TRBJ2-5, with TRBD1 matching over 7 bases. The germline V gene encodes CDR1 SGHRS and CDR2 YFSETQ. J was trimmed by 2 bases and V by 4 bases; bases with no gene match: 5. This CDR3 region has 14 residues. This chain's CDR3 is CASSTGQIQETQYF. The CDR3 bases are TGCGCCAGCAGCACGGGACAGATACAAGAGACCCAGTACTTC.

This clonotype was counted many times. CDR3 coding DNA: TGTGCCAGCAGCCCCGGACACTCTGGAAACACCATATATTTT. Amino acids: CASSPGHSGNTIYF. This chain joins TRBV9 and TRBJ1-3; D may be TRBD1 (5 bases). The V and J ends lost 4 bases and 0 bases respectively, with 8 bases between them. Germline CDR1 reads SGDLS; CDR2 reads YYNGEE. The CDR3 length is 14 residues.

The chain employs TRBV5-4 and TRBJ2-1; 8 positions match TRBD2. Germline V gene sequence: CDR1 SGHNT, CDR2 YYREEE (reference sequence). V trimming: 1 base; J trimming: 4 bases; junction bases outside the gene matches: 7. There are 16 residues in the CDR3. The CDR3 reads CASSLWRGGTYNEQFF. DNA for the CDR3: TGTGCCAGCAGCTTGTGGCGCGGGGGGACTTACAATGAGCAGTTCTTC.

The V call is TRBV7-9, the J call TRBJ1-5; D not resolved. Germline CDR1 reads SEHNR; CDR2 reads FQNEAQ (reference sequence). The V end lost 1 base, the J end lost 8 bases, and 12 bases lay between the germline ends. This CDR3 has 14 amino acids. The CDR3 loop is CASSLGNHEEPQHF. In nucleotides, the CDR3 is TGTGCCAGCAGCTTAGGTAACCACGAGGAGCCCCAGCATTTT. The whole variable domain, filled in from reference TRBV7-9 and TRBJ1-5, reads DTGVSQNPRHKITKRGQNVTFRCDPISEHNRLYWYRQTLGQGPEFLTYFQNEAQLEKSRLLSDRFSAERPKGSFSTLEIQRTEQGDSAMYLCASSLGNHEEPQHFGDGTRLSIL.

The rearrangement uses TRBV29-1 and TRBJ2-3, with 9 bases identical to TRBD1. Germline V gene lookup returns CDR1 SQVTM and CDR2 ANQGSEA. Trimming took 7 bases from V and 1 from J; bases not matched to a gene: 9. The CDR3 contains 15 residues. This chain's CDR3 is CSAVRDRDGTDTQYF. CDR3 coding DNA: TGCAGCGCTGTCCGGGACAGGGACGGCACAGATACGCAGTATTTT.

The table lists this clonotype with a few counts. As DNA, the CDR3 is TGTGCCAGCAGCTTGGCGGGGACAGGGAGCAATCAGCCCCAGCATTTT. It specifies CASSLAGTGSNQPQHF. The V call is TRBV5-6, the J call TRBJ1-5; 9 nucleotides match TRBD1. Germline lookup yields CDR1 SGHDT and CDR2 YYEEEE. This CDR3 is 16 amino acids long. V trimming: 0 bases; J trimming: 1 base; junction bases outside the gene matches: 2.

A remark on this clonotype: The junction does not match germline at one end; this may be a read error. The genes are TRBV20-1 and TRBJ2-1; TRBD2 agrees at 7 bases. The CDR3 is 12 residues long. Germline V lookup: CDR1 DFQATT, CDR2 SNEGSKA (reference sequence). The CDR3: CSALTSAPTSLF. The CDR3 DNA is TGCAGTGCCCTTACTAGCGCACCTACTAGCCTCTTC.

The CDR3 spells CSARGVGGWETQYF. Written as DNA, the CDR3 is TGCAGTGCTAGAGGGGTAGGGGGCTGGGAGACCCAGTACTTC. V gene TRBV20-1 combines with J gene TRBJ2-5; TRBD1 matches 7 bases. Germline CDR1 DFQATT, CDR2 SNEGSKA (reference sequence). V lost 1 base and J lost 5; bases outside the gene matches: 7. The CDR3 covers 14 residues.